These 7 T cell receptor beta chains came from one sample sequenced in a study of response to subunit inactivated influenza vaccine. One entry per CDR3 protein results from TCRdb running MiXCR on the RT-PCR reads. The table records approximately 500,000 distinct CDR3 sequences, 12% to 15% of them present only once. The sequenced sample was PBMCs from blood, obtained roughly 12 days after vaccination. Receptor source: a middle-aged man who received an inactivated influenza vaccine.

The sample holds a few counts of this clonotype. The chain couples TRBV27 to TRBJ2-7; TRBD1 matches 9 bases. The J segment lost 2 bases and the V segment lost 2 bases, leaving 4 bases of the junction unmatched. The germline V gene has CDR1 MNHEY and CDR2 SMNVEV (reference sequence). The CDR3 runs 15 residues. CDR3 coding DNA: TGTGCCAGCAGTTTACAGGGACAGGGACCCTACGAGCAGTACTTC. As protein: CASSLQGQGPYEQYF.

In its sample, this clonotype was seen a few times. The chain recombines TRBV5-1 with TRBJ2-7, with 11 bases matching TRBD2. Trimming at V came to 4 bases and at J to 5 bases, leaving 5 bases not matched to a gene. The CDR3 is made up of 14 amino acids. Germline V CDR1 and CDR2: SGHRS, YFSETQ. The CDR3 is CASSTSGSIDEQYF. In DNA, the CDR3 is TGCGCCAGCAGCACTAGCGGGAGTATCGACGAGCAGTACTTC.

The chain couples TRBV7-2 to TRBJ1-6; D is unclear. From germline, CDR1 is SGHTA and CDR2 FQGNSA. V dropped 0 bases and J dropped 6 bases, with 12 bases sitting between them. This CDR3 is 16 amino acids long. The CDR3 bases are TGTGCCAGCAGCTTAGCGGTGATAACAGTTAATTCACCCCTCCACTTT. Protein: CASSLAVITVNSPLHF.

This clonotype was seen many times. CDR3 DNA sequence: TGTGCCAGCAGTTTGAAGGGACAAGAGACCCAGTACTTC. Protein: CASSLKGQETQYF. The chain joins TRBV12-3 or TRBV12-4 to TRBJ2-5; D remains unclear. CDR3 size: 13 residues. V lost 3 bases and J lost 2, with 7 bases in between.

This clonotype was detected only a few times. CDR3 DNA sequence: TGTGCCACCAGTGATCCACCCCGTGACAGGGGGCAAGAGACCCAGTACTTC. Amino acid sequence: CATSDPPRDRGQETQYF. The genes are TRBV24-1 and TRBJ2-5; 9 bases map to TRBD1. CDR3 length: 17 amino acids. The germline V gene encodes CDR1 KGHDR and CDR2 SFDVKD. Unmatched junction bases numbered 9, after V lost 3 bases and J lost 2 bases.

This clonotype has a count of ten or more. V usage is TRBV20-1 and J usage is TRBJ2-3, with D perhaps matching TRBD2 (6 bases). Germline V CDR1 and CDR2: DFQATT, SNEGSKA (reference sequence). V dropped 1 base and J dropped 5 bases, with 16 bases sitting between them. The CDR3 has 15 residues. The CDR3 region has the DNA TGCAGTGCTAGAGGTCGGGAGTTTCAAGGAGATACGCAGTATTTT. This gives the protein CSARGREFQGDTQYF.

The table lists this clonotype with a few counts. The chain uses TRBV20-1 and TRBJ2-3; 8 nucleotides match TRBD1. V shed 1 base and J 2 bases; nucleotides not matched to a gene: 2. The CDR3 has 14 residues. Germline assignment: CDR1 DFQATT and CDR2 SNEGSKA (reference sequence). CDR3 DNA sequence: TGCAGTGCTAGAGGGACAGGGTTCACAGATACGCAGTATTTT. It yields the protein CSARGTGFTDTQYF.